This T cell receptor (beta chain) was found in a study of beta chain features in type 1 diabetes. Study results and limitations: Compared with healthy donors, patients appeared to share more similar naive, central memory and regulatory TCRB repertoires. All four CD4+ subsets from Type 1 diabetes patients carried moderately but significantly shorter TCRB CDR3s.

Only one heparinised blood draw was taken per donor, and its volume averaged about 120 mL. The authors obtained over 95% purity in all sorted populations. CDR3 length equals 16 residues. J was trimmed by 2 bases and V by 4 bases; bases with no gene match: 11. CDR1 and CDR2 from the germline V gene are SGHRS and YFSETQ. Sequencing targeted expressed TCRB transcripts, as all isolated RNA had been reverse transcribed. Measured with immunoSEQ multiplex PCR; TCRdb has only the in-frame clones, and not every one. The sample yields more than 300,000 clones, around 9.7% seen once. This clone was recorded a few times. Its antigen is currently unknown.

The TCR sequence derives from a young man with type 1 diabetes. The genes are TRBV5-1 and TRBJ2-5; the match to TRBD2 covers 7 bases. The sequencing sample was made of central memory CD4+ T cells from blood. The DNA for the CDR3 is TGCGCCAGCAGCCTCAACCCGGGAGGTTCGCAAGAGACCCAGTACTTC. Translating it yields CASSLNPGGSQETQYF. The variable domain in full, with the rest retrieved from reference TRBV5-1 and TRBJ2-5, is KAGVTQTPRYLIKTRGQQVTLSCSPISGHRSVSWYQQTPGQGLQFLFEYFSETQRNKGNFPGRFSGRQFSNSRSEMNVSTLELGDSALYLCASSLNPGGSQETQYFGPGTRLLVL.